Below, 2 T cell receptor beta chains from the same sample are listed, as sequenced in a study of blood T cell repertoires in COVID-19. Clones were sequenced by immunoSEQ multiplex PCR, and TCRdb holds only the in-frame ones, with some missing. The sample lists about 220,000 clones, approximately 90% occurring once. Sequencing was carried out using PBMCs or T cells enriched from blood (not recorded which). The receptors were gathered from a middle-aged woman with acute COVID-19.

This clone came up once. The chain links TRBV2 to TRBJ1-5; possibly TRBD1 for D (5 bases). Germline assignment: CDR1 SNHLY and CDR2 FYNNEI. V lost 3 bases and J 2 bases, leaving 11 bases between the germline ends. The CDR3 contains 15 residues. The CDR3 DNA reads TGTGCCAGCAGTGACAGGGTGCGAGGCAATCAGCCCCAGCATTTT. It codes for CASSDRVRGNQPQHF.

The gene calls are TRBV5-1 and TRBJ2-1; weak D call: TRBD2 (6 bases). Germline V gene lookup returns CDR1 SGHRS and CDR2 YFSETQ. CDR3 length: 14 residues. V dropped 1 base and J dropped 10 bases, with 15 bases sitting between them. The CDR3 DNA follows: TGCGCCAGCAGCTTGTCATCCGGGGGTTCAGAGCAGTTCTTC. It codes for CASSLSSGGSEQFF.